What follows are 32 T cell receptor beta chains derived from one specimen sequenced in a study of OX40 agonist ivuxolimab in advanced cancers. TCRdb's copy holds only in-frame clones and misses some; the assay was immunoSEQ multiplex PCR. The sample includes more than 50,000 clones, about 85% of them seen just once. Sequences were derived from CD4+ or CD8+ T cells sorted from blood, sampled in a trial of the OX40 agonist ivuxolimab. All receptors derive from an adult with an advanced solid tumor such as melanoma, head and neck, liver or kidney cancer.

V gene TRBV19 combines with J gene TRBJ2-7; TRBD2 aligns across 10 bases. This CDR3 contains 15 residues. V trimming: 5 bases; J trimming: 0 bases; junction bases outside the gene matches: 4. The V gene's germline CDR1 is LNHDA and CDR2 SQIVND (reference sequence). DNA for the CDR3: TGTGCCAGTAGTGGGACTAGCGCGATCTCCTACGAGCAGTACTTC. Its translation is CASSGTSAISYEQYF.

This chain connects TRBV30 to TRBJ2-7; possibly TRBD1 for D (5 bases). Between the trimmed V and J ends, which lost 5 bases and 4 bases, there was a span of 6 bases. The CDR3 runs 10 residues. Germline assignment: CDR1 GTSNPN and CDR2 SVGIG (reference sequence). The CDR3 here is CAWGAYEQYF. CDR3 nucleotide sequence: TGTGCCTGGGGGGCTTACGAGCAGTACTTC.

CDR3 amino acids: CASRRGTSNQPQHF. The CDR3 nucleotides read TGCGCCAGCCGTCGGGGTACTAGCAATCAGCCCCAGCATTTT. The rearrangement joins TRBV5-1 to TRBJ1-5, with unresolved D. V was cut by 7 bases and J by 0 bases, with 11 bases left in between. Germline CDR1 is SGHRS and CDR2 is YFSETQ. The CDR3 is 14 residues long. The whole variable domain, filled in from reference TRBV5-1 and TRBJ1-5, reads KAGVTQTPRYLIKTRGQQVTLSCSPISGHRSVSWYQQTPGQGLQFLFEYFSETQRNKGNFPGRFSGRQFSNSRSEMNVSTLELGDSALYLCASRRGTSNQPQHFGDGTRLSIL.

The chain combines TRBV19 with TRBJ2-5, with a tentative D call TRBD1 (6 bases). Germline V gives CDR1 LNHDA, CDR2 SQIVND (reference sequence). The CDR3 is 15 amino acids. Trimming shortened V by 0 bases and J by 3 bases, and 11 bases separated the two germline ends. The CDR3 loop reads CASSIDSNREETQYF. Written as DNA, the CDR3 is TGTGCCAGTAGTATAGATTCGAACAGGGAAGAGACCCAGTACTTC.

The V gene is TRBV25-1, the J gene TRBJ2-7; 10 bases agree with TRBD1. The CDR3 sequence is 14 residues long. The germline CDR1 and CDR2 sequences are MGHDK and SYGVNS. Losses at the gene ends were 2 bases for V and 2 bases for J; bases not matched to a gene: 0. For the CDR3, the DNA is TGTGCCAGCAGTGAAGGGACAGGGGCCTACGAGCAGTACTTC. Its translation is CASSEGTGAYEQYF.

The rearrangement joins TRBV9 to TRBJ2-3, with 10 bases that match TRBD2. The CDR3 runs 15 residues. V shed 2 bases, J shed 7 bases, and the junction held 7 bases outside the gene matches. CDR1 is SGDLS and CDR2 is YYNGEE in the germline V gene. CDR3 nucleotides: TGTGCCAGCAGCGTCAGCGGGGGGGCCCCCCATACGCAGTATTTT. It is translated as CASSVSGGAPHTQYF. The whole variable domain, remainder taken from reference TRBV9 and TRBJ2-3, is DSGVTQTPKHLITATGQRVTLRCSPRSGDLSVYWYQQSLDQGLQFLIQYYNGEERAKGNILERFSAQQFPDLHSELNLSSLELGDSALYFCASSVSGGAPHTQYFGPGTRLTVL.

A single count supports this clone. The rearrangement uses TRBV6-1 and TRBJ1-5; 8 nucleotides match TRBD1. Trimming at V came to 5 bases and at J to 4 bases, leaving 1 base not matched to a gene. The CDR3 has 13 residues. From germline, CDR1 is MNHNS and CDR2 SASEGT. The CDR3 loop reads CASSTGGNQPQHF. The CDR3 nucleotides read TGTGCCAGCAGTACAGGGGGTAATCAGCCCCAGCATTTT.

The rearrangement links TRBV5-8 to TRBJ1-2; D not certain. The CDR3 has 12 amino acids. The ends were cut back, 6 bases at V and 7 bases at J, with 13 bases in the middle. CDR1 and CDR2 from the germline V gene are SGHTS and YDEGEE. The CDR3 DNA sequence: TGTGCCAGCACCCGAGGCGTGGCTGGCTACACCTTC. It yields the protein CASTRGVAGYTF.

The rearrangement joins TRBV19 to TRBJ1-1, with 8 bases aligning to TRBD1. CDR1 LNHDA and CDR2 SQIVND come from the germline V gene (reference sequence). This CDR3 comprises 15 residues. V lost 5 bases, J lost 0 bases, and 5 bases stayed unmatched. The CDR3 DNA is TGTGCCAGTAGTCCGGCGGACAGGGTGAACACTGAAGCTTTCTTT. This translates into CASSPADRVNTEAFF.

CDR3 protein: CASSAAGAGVDSPLHF. CDR3 bases: TGTGCCAGCAGCGCCGCCGGGGCAGGGGTGGATTCACCCCTCCACTTT. The chain uses TRBV9 and TRBJ1-6; possible D gene TRBD1, 6 bases. Germline V CDR1 and CDR2: SGDLS, YYNGEE. The ends were cut back, 3 bases at V and 8 bases at J, with 18 bases in the middle. This CDR3 comprises 16 residues.

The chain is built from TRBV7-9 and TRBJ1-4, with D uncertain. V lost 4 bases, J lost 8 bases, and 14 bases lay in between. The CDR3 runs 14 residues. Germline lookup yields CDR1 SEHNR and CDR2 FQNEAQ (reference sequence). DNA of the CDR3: TGTGCCAGCAGCTCCGGTAACATTGGAGAAAAACTGTTTTTT. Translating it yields CASSSGNIGEKLFF. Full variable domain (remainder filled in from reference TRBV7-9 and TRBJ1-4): DTGVSQNPRHKITKRGQNVTFRCDPISEHNRLYWYRQTLGQGPEFLTYFQNEAQLEKSRLLSDRFSAERPKGSFSTLEIQRTEQGDSAMYLCASSSGNIGEKLFFGSGTQLSVL.

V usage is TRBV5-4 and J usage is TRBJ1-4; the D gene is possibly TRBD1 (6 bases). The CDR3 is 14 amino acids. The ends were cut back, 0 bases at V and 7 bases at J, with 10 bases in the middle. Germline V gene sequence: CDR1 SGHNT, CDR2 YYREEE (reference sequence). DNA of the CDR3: TGTGCCAGCAGCTTGGGGGGGCTTAGTGAAAAACTGTTTTTT. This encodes CASSLGGLSEKLFF.

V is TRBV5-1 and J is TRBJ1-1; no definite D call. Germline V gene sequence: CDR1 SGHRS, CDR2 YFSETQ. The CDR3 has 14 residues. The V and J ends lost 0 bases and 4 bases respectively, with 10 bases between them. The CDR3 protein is CASSLVAEGTEAFF. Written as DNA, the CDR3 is TGCGCCAGCAGCTTGGTAGCAGAGGGCACTGAAGCTTTCTTT.

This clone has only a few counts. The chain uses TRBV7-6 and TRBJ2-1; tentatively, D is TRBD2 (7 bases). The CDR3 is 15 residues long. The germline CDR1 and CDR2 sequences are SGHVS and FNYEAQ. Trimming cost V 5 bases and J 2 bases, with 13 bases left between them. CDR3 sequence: CASSPRGGAYNEQFF. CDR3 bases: TGTGCCAGCAGCCCGAGGGGGGGGGCCTACAATGAGCAGTTCTTC.

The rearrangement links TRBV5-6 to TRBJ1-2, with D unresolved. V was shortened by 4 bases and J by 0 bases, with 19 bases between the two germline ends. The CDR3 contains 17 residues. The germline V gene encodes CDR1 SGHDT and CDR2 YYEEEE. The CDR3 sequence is CASSPPRSKLANYGYTF. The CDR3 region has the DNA TGTGCCAGCAGCCCCCCGCGGTCGAAACTAGCTAACTATGGCTACACCTTC. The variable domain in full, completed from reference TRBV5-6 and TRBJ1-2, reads DAGVTQSPTHLIKTRGQQVTLRCSPKSGHDTVSWYQQALGQGPQFIFQYYEEEERQRGNFPDRFSGHQFPNYSSELNVNALLLGDSALYLCASSPPRSKLANYGYTFGSGTRLTVV.

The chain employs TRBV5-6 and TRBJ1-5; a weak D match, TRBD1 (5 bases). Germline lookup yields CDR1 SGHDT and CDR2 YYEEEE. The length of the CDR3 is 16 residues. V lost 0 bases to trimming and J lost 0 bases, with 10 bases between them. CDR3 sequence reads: CASSLGAGYSNQPQHF. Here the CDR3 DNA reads TGTGCCAGCAGCTTGGGCGCAGGGTATAGCAATCAGCCCCAGCATTTT.

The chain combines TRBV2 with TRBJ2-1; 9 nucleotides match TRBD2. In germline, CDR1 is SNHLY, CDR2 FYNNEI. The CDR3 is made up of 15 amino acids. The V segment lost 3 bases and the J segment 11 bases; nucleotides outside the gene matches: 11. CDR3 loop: CASSELAGDPYQQFF. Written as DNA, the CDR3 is TGTGCCAGCAGTGAGTTAGCGGGGGACCCCTACCAGCAGTTCTTC.

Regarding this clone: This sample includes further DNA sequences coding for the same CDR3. The CDR3, as DNA: TGTGCCAGCAGTACCGGGGGAGGAAACACCATATATTTT. It yields the protein CASSTGGGNTIYF. The chain uses TRBV2 and TRBJ1-3, with D possibly being TRBD1 (5 bases). This CDR3 is built from 13 residues. V was cut by 5 bases and J by 4 bases, with 9 bases left in between. From germline, CDR1 is SNHLY and CDR2 FYNNEI.

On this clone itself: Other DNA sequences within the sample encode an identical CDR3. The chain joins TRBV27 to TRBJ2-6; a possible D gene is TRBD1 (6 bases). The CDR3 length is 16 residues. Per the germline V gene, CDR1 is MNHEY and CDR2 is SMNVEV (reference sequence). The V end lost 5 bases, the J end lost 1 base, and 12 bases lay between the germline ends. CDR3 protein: CASSPPRGSGANVLTF. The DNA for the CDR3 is TGTGCCAGCAGTCCGCCCAGGGGTTCTGGGGCCAACGTCCTGACTTTC.

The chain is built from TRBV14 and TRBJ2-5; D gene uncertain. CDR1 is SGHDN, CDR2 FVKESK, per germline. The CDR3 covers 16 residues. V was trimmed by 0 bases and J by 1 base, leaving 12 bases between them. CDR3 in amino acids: CASSQESYSSQETQYF. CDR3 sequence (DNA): TGTGCCAGCAGCCAAGAATCGTACAGCTCCCAAGAGACCCAGTACTTC.

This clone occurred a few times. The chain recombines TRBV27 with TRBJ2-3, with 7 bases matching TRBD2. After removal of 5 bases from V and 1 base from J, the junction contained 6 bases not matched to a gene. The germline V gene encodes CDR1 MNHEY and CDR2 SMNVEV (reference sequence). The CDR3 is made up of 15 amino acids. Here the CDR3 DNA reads TGTGCCAGCAGTCGAGATGCGGGGGGCACAGATACGCAGTATTTT. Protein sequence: CASSRDAGGTDTQYF.

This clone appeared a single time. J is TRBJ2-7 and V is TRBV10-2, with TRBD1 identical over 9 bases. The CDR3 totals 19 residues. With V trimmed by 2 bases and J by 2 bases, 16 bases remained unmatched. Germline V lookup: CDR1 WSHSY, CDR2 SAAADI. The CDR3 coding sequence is TGCGCCAGCAGTGAGCAACCGATGGCGTCCCGGACAGGGGCCTACGAGCAGTACTTC. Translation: CASSEQPMASRTGAYEQYF.

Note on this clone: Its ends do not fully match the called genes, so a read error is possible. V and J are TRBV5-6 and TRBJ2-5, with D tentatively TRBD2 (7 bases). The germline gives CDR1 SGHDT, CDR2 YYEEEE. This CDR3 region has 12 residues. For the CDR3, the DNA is TGTGCCAGCAACCGAGCTGGCAGGGGAGGGCACTTC. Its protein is CASNRAGRGGHF. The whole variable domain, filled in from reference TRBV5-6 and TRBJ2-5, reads DAGVTQSPTHLIKTRGQQVTLRCSPKSGHDTVSWYQQALGQGPQFIFQYYEEEERQRGNFPDRFSGHQFPNYSSELNVNALLLGDSALYLCASNRAGRGGHFGPGTRLLVL.

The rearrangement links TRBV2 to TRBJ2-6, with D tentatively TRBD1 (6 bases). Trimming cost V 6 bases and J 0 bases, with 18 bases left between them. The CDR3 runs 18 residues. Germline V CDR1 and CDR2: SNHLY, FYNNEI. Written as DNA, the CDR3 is TGTGCCAGCAGGTTGGGGACATTAGATCGCTCTGGGGCCAACGTCCTGACTTTC. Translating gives CASRLGTLDRSGANVLTF.

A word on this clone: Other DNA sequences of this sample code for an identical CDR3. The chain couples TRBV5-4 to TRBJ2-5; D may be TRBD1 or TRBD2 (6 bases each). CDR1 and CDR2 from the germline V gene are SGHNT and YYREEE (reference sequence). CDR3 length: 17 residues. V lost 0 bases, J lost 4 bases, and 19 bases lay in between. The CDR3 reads CASSLEGPGARGETQYF. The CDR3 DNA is TGTGCCAGCAGCTTGGAAGGGCCGGGGGCTCGGGGAGAGACCCAGTACTTC.

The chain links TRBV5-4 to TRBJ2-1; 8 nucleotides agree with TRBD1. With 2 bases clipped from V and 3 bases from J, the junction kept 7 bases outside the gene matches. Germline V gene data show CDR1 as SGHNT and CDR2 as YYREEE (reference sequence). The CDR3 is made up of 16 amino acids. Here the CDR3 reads CASSFTDRVDYNEQFF. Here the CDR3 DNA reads TGTGCCAGCAGCTTTACGGACAGGGTAGACTACAATGAGCAGTTCTTC.

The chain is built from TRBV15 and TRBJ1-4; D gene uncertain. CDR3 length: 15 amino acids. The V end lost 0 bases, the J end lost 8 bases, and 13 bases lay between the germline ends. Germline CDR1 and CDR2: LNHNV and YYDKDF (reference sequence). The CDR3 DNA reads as TGTGCCACCAGCAGAGATCTCTCCGGGGAAGAAAAACTGTTTTTT. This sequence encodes CATSRDLSGEEKLFF.

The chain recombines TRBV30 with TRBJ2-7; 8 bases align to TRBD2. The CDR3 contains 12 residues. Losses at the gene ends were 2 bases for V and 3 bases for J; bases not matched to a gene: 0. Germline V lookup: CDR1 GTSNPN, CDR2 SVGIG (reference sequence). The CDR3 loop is CAWSSGGYEQYF. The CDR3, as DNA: TGTGCCTGGAGTAGCGGGGGCTACGAGCAGTACTTC. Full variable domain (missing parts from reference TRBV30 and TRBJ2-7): SQTIHQWPATLVQPVGSPLSLECTVEGTSNPNLYWYRQAAGRGLQLLFYSVGIGQISSEVPQNLSASRPQDRQFILSSKKLLLSDSGFYLCAWSSGGYEQYFGPGTRLTVT.

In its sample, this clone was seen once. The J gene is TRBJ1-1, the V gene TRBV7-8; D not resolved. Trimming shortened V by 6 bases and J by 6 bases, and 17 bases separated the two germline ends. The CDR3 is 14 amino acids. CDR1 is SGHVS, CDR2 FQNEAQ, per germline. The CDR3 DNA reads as TGTGCCAGCAGGGTATCGCGGCAGGAGGCTGAAGCTTTCTTT. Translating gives CASRVSRQEAEAFF.

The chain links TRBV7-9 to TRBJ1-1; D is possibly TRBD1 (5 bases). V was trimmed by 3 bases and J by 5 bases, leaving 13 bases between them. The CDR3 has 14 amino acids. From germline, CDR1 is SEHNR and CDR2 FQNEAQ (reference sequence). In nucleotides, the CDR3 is TGTGCCAGCAGCTTCCCCTACGGGGGGACTGAAGCTTTCTTT. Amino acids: CASSFPYGGTEAFF.

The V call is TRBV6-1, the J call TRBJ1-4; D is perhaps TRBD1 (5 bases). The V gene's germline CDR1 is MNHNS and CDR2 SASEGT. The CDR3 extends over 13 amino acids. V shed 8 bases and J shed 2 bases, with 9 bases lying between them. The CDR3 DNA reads TGTGCCAGCGTCCGGGACACTAATGAAAAACTGTTTTTT. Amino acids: CASVRDTNEKLFF.

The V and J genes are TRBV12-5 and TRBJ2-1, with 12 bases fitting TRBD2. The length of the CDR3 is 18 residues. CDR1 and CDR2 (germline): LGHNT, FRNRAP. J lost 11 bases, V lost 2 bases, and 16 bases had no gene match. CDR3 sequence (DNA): TGTGCTAGTGGTTTGCTGCACGGGACTAGCGGGTCGGTATCGAAGCAGTTCTTC. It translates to CASGLLHGTSGSVSKQFF.